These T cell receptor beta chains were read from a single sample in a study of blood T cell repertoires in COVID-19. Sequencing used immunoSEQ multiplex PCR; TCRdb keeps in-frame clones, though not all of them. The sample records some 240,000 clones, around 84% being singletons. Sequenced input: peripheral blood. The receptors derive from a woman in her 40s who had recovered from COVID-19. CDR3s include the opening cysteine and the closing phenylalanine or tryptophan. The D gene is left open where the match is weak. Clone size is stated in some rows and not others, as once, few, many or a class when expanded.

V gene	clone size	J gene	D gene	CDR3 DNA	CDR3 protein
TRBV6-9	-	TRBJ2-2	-	TGTGCCAGCAGTTACCGGAAGGGGCTGTGTACCGGGGAGCTGTTTTTT	CASSYRKGLCTGELFF
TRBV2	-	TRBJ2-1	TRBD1	TGTGCCAGCAGCGGCGGGTTCGGGACAGGGTCTGGCGATGAGCAGTTCTTC	CASSGGFGTGSGDEQFF
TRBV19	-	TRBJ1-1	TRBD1	TGTGCCAGTAGTATGATCGGACAGGGTAACACTGAAGCTTTCTTT	CASSMIGQGNTEAFF
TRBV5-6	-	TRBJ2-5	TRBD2	TGTGCCAGCAGCTTGGGCCTAGCGGGGAAACAAGAGACCCAGTACTTC	CASSLGLAGKQETQYF
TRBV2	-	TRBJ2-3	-	TGTGCCAGCCGAACTCCCGCGGGAGATACGCAGTATTTT	CASRTPAGDTQYF
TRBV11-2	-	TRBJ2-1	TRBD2	TGTGCCAGCAGCCCGCGGCGGGAGCGGGGGGGCCGCGATGAGCAGTTCTTC	CASSPRRERGGRDEQFF
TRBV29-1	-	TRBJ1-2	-	TGCAGCGTTGCCTGGCAGGGTTATGGCTACACCTTC	CSVAWQGYGYTF
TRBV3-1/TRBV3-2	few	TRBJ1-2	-	TGTGCCAGCAGCCTCGTCAATCCAAGGGGGGGAGGCTACACCTTC	CASSLVNPRGGGYTF
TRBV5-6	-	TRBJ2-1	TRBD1	TGTGCCAGCAGCTTGGTAGGACAGGGGGCTTTCTACAATGAGCAGTTCTTC	CASSLVGQGAFYNEQFF
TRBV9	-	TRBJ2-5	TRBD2	TGTGCCAGCAGCCGCGGGGGGGCCTGGGAGACCCAGTACTTC	CASSRGGAWETQYF
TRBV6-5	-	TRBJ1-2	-	TGTGCCAGCAGGGCTCAGGGGAACTATGGCTACACCTTC	CASRAQGNYGYTF
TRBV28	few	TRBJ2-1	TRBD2	TGTGCCAGCAGTTCCACGGGGGGGCCCAATGAGCAGTTCTTC	CASSSTGGPNEQFF
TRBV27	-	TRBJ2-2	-	TGTGCCAGCAGTTCCGACACAAACACCGGGGAGCTGTTTTTT	CASSSDTNTGELFF
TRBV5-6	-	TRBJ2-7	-	TGTGCCAGCAGCTTGGAGGAGGAGGGACGGCTCTACGAGCAGTACTTC	CASSLEEEGRLYEQYF
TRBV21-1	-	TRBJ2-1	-	TGTGCCAGCAGCCCCCGGGTCACTAGCGCGGACTACGATGAGCAGTTCTTC	CASSPRVTSADYDEQFF
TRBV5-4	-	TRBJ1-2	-	TGTGCCAGCAGCCCACCACAGGAAGAAGACCTTTCTGATGGCTACACCTTC	CASSPPQEEDLSDGYTF
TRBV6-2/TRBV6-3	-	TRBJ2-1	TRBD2	TGTGCCAGCAGCAACGGACTAGCGGGCATGAATGAGCAGTTCTTC	CASSNGLAGMNEQFF
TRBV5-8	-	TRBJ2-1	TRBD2	TGTGCCAGCAGCTTGATCCTAGCGGGGAACAATGAGCAGTTCTTC	CASSLILAGNNEQFF
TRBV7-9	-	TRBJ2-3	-	TGTGCCAGCAGCTTAGGTTACTCGGAGAGCACAGATACGCAGTATTTT	CASSLGYSESTDTQYF
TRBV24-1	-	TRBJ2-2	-	TGTGCCACCAGTGACGCGCAAGTCGCGAACACCGGGGAGCTGTTTTTT	CATSDAQVANTGELFF
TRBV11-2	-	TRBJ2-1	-	TGTGCCAGCAACTCCGTTGGAGGGCACGGACGCAATGAGCAGTTCTTC	CASNSVGGHGRNEQFF
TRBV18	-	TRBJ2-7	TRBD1	TGTGCCAGCTCACCGATGACAGGGGGAACCTACGAGCAGTACTTC	CASSPMTGGTYEQYF
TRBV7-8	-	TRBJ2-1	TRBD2	TGTGCCAGCAGCGCCCGCGGAGCGGGGGAACAGCAGTTCTTC	CASSARGAGEQQFF
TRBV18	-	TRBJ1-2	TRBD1	TGTGCCAGCTCACCGGGACAGGCGCCTCGTCGGGGCTACACCTTC	CASSPGQAPRRGYTF
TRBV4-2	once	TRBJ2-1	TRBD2	TGTGCCAGCAGCCAAGATAGGGGTTCGGGGAGGGCTTCCTACAATGAGCAGTTCTTC	CASSQDRGSGRASYNEQFF
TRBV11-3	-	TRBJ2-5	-	TGTGCCAGCAGCCTCCCCCAGGGGGGCGGGGAGACCCAGTACTTC	CASSLPQGGGETQYF
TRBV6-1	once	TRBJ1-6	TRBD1	TGTGCCAGCAGTGTCCCTCAGGGGGGAGTTCCCAATTCACCCCTCCACTTT	CASSVPQGGVPNSPLHF
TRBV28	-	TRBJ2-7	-	TGTGCCAGCAGTTTAGGGCCTCAGTGGGACGAGCAGTACTTC	CASSLGPQWDEQYF
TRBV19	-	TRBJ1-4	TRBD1	TGTGCCAGTACGGGGAGGACAGGGGGGCTAGGTGAAAAACTGTTTTTT	CASTGRTGGLGEKLFF
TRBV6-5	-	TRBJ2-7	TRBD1	TGTGCCAGCAGTTCAGGACAGGGGGGTCCCTACGAGCAGTACTTC	CASSSGQGGPYEQYF
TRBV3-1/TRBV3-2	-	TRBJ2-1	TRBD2	TGTGCCAGCAGCCAAGACTCTAGCGGGGGAAACAATGAGCAGTTCTTC	CASSQDSSGGNNEQFF
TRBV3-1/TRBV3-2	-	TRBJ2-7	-	TGTGCCAGCAGCCCCTTAATACAGGGCTACGAGCAGTACTTC	CASSPLIQGYEQYF
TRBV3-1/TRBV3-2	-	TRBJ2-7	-	TGTGCCAGCAGCCAAGGATTGGGGCACTACGAGCAGTACTTC	CASSQGLGHYEQYF
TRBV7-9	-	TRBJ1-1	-	TGTGCCAGCAGCTTATTAGGGAGAGAGGCTTTCTTT	CASSLLGREAFF
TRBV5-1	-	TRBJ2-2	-	TGCGCCAGCAGCTTGAAGTGGGGGCCCGCGAACACCGGGGAGCTGTTTTTT	CASSLKWGPANTGELFF
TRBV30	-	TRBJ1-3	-	TGTGCCTGGAGTTTAAAGGGGGTACCTGGAAACACCATATATTTT	CAWSLKGVPGNTIYF
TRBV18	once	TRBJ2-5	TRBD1	TGTGCCAGCTCACCCGCGAGCAGGGGGTTTGGAGAGACCCAGTACTTC	CASSPASRGFGETQYF
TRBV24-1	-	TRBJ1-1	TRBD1	TGTGCCACCGCGAAGGGACAGGGCATCGAAGCTTTCTTT	CATAKGQGIEAFF
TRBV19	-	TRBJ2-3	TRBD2	TGTGCCAGTAGAGAAACTAGCGGGGGGGCCGCAGATACGCAGTATTTT	CASRETSGGAADTQYF
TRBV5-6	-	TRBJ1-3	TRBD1	TGTGCCAGCAGGGTAACCGGGACAGTTTTCTCTGGAAACACCATATATTTT	CASRVTGTVFSGNTIYF
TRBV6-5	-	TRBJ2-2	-	TGTGCCAGCAGTTACGGCGGGGATCGGGAGCTGTTTTTT	CASSYGGDRELFF